The present entry profiles one T cell receptor (beta chain) with its context. Its antigen is currently unknown. The study sequenced cultured CD4+ T cell DNA using the Oncomine TCR Beta short-read assay. MiXCR, run by TCRdb on the PCR reads, gives a single entry per CDR3 protein. The sample carries several thousand distinct CDR3 sequences, roughly 48% recorded once. This sample was taken from a study of vaccination and CD4 T cells after COVID-19. Whole-study context: Participants were vaccinated with two doses, given as either BNT162b2 or mRNA-1273 vaccine.

The treatment was: roughly 11-day PBMC culture with coronavirus spike peptide pools or control peptides (ViraFEST assay). The unexposed donor's CD4+ T cells were collected before the COVID-19 pandemic (2011-2018). Expanded clonotypes were found by TCR sequencing after peptide-pool stimulation (ViraFEST). Sequencing was performed on CD4+ T cells from blood, cultured in vitro. This clonotype was sampled from a human donor in good health.

The CDR3 nucleotides read TGTGCCAGCAGCAGTCGGATACAGGGTGTCGAGCAGTACTTC. Protein sequence: CASSSRIQGVEQYF. This chain connects TRBV7-2 to TRBJ2-7, with D perhaps TRBD1 (6 bases). The CDR3 contains 14 residues. Trimming left V 5 bases short and J 6 bases short, with 17 bases between. The germline V gene has CDR1 SGHTA and CDR2 FQGNSA.